What follows are 12 T cell receptor beta chains derived from one specimen sequenced in a study of PD-L1 blockade in urothelial cancer. Time point of the sample: peripheral blood 6 weeks after treatment start. The protocol was immunoSEQ multiplex PCR, while the TCRdb copy is restricted to in-frame clones and leaves out a portion. Here the sample spans more than 30,000 clones, roughly nine tenths being singletons. Specimen: PBMCs, collected around atezolizumab (anti-PD-L1) treatment. The receptors were gathered from a man at least 80 years old with urothelial cancer.

This chain joins TRBV7-9 and TRBJ2-2; 9 positions agree with TRBD1. Looked up from germline, CDR1 is SEHNR and CDR2 is FQNEAQ (reference sequence). V was clipped by 1 base and J by 5 bases; unmatched bases: 11. This CDR3 contains 18 residues. CDR3 in amino acids: CASSLGTGGTGRTGELFF. CDR3 DNA sequence: TGTGCCAGCAGCTTAGGAACAGGGGGGACAGGGCGAACCGGGGAGCTGTTTTTT.

This clone has a single count. The V gene is TRBV15, the J gene TRBJ2-5, with D hard to call. This CDR3 has 13 amino acids. Germline lookup yields CDR1 LNHNV and CDR2 YYDKDF (reference sequence). V lost 0 bases, J lost 5 bases, and 7 bases lay in between. Here the CDR3 reads CATSRDPRETQYF. The CDR3 bases are TGTGCCACCAGCAGAGATCCTCGGGAGACCCAGTACTTC.

The chain couples TRBV30 to TRBJ1-5, with 7 positions matching TRBD1. J was trimmed by 4 bases and V by 2 bases; bases with no gene match: 20. The length of the CDR3 is 19 residues. The germline gives CDR1 GTSNPN, CDR2 SVGIG (reference sequence). The chain's CDR3 is CAWSPTRSRQTGLNQPQHF. The CDR3 nucleotides read TGTGCCTGGAGTCCTACGCGGTCGAGGCAGACAGGGTTAAATCAGCCCCAGCATTTT. The variable domain in full, with the rest retrieved from reference TRBV30 and TRBJ1-5, is SQTIHQWPATLVQPVGSPLSLECTVEGTSNPNLYWYRQAAGRGLQLLFYSVGIGQISSEVPQNLSASRPQDRQFILSSKKLLLSDSGFYLCAWSPTRSRQTGLNQPQHFGDGTRLSIL.

This chain links TRBV6-1 with TRBJ2-3, with 7 bases that match TRBD1. The CDR3 runs 17 residues. The trim removed 2 bases at V and 1 base at J, leaving 9 bases unmatched. The germline V gene encodes CDR1 MNHNS and CDR2 SASEGT. The CDR3, as DNA: TGTGCCAGCAGTGAACAGAGGGGGCACCTTCGCACAGATACGCAGTATTTT. Translation: CASSEQRGHLRTDTQYF.

This chain uses TRBV10-1 with TRBJ2-7; D possibly corresponds to TRBD1 (5 bases). V was pared by 0 bases and J by 2 bases, with 5 bases between. Germline CDR1 reads WNHNN; CDR2 reads SYGVQD (reference sequence). The CDR3 consists of 13 residues. CDR3 amino acids: CASSESGPYEQYF. The CDR3 region has the DNA TGCGCCAGCAGTGAGTCGGGGCCCTACGAGCAGTACTTC.

The rearrangement uses TRBV10-1 and TRBJ2-2, with 8 bases matching TRBD1. V dropped 6 bases and J dropped 2; count of bases not matched to a gene: 2. CDR3 length equals 14 residues. CDR1 is WNHNN, CDR2 SYGVQD, per germline (reference sequence). The CDR3 DNA reads TGCGCCAGCAGGGGACAGGTCAACACCGGGGAGCTGTTTTTT. Translation gives CASRGQVNTGELFF.

The rearrangement uses TRBV18 and TRBJ2-3; TRBD2 matches 7 bases. This CDR3 is built from 19 residues. V was clipped by 3 bases and J by 0 bases; unmatched bases: 15. Germline V lookup: CDR1 KGHSH, CDR2 LQKENI. This CDR3 reads CASSPFSRIVRESTDTQYF. DNA for the CDR3: TGTGCCAGCTCACCGTTCTCTCGCATCGTGCGGGAGAGCACAGATACGCAGTATTTT.

The rearrangement joins TRBV5-1 to TRBJ2-6; 8 bases are shared with TRBD1. V trimming: 0 bases; J trimming: 0 bases; junction bases outside the gene matches: 17. Germline values: CDR1 SGHRS, CDR2 YFSETQ. This CDR3 comprises 22 residues. The chain's CDR3 is CASSLVRDRLYLPPSGANVLTF. CDR3 nucleotides: TGCGCCAGCAGCTTGGTAAGGGACAGGTTGTACCTCCCCCCCTCTGGGGCCAACGTCCTGACTTTC.

The rearrangement uses TRBV4-1 and TRBJ2-3; a possible D gene is TRBD2 (6 bases). This CDR3 region has 16 residues. V shed 4 bases and J shed 2 bases, with 16 bases lying between them. Germline loops: CDR1 MGHRA, CDR2 YSYEKL. CDR3: CASSPALAGPTDTQYF. CDR3 in DNA: TGCGCCAGCAGCCCAGCACTAGCTGGACCCACAGATACGCAGTATTTT.

V and J are TRBV18 and TRBJ1-1; tentatively, D is TRBD1 (6 bases). V was shortened by 2 bases and J by 1 base, with 11 bases between the two germline ends. The germline V gene has CDR1 KGHSH and CDR2 LQKENI. The CDR3 is 15 amino acids. The CDR3 region has the DNA TGTGCCAGCTCACCATGGGGGGGCGCGAACACTGAAGCTTTCTTT. Its translation is CASSPWGGANTEAFF.

The chain recombines TRBV21-1 with TRBJ2-7; the listed D gene, TRBD1, was not tested against the DNA. TRBV21-1 is tagged as a pseudogene. This CDR3 is built from 15 residues. The CDR3 DNA is TGTGCCAGCAGCCTCGTCCGGGACAGGGCCTACGAGCAGTACTTC. Its translation: CASSLVRDRAYEQYF.

This chain's CDR3 is CASSLRTAISGANVLTF. CDR3 sequence (DNA): TGTGCCAGCAGCTTGAGGACAGCTATCTCTGGGGCCAACGTCCTGACTTTC. V gene TRBV11-2 combines with J gene TRBJ2-6; D may be TRBD1 (6 bases). The CDR3 runs to 17 residues. CDR1 is SGHAT, CDR2 FQNNGV, per germline. The V end lost 3 bases, the J end lost 0 bases, and 12 bases lay between the germline ends.